This entry lists 32 T cell receptor beta chains sequenced from one sample in a study of CD8+ T cells in alopecia areata. Sequencing templates came from extracted RNA that was reverse transcribed into cDNA. Measured with immunoSEQ multiplex PCR; TCRdb has only the in-frame clones, and not every one. This table has under 250,000 clones, approximately 60% appearing once. The sample taken for sequencing was CD8+ T cells sorted from blood. The source is a human donor in good health.

The chain couples TRBV30 to TRBJ2-5; D remains unclear. The CDR3 runs 13 residues. The V gene lost 5 bases and the J gene lost 5 bases, with 15 bases spanning the gap. From germline, CDR1 is GTSNPN and CDR2 SVGIG (reference sequence). In DNA, the CDR3 is TGTGCCTGGGCCCACAATCCTCTTGAGACCCAGTACTTC. Its translation is CAWAHNPLETQYF. The variable domain in full, with the rest retrieved from reference TRBV30 and TRBJ2-5, is SQTIHQWPATLVQPVGSPLSLECTVEGTSNPNLYWYRQAAGRGLQLLFYSVGIGQISSEVPQNLSASRPQDRQFILSSKKLLLSDSGFYLCAWAHNPLETQYFGPGTRLLVL.

This clone showed up just a few times. The chain uses TRBV7-9 and TRBJ2-7; D might be TRBD1 (7 bases). This CDR3 has 13 residues. The germline V and J ends were trimmed by 6 bases and 5 bases, with 14 bases remaining between them. Per the germline V gene, CDR1 is SEHNR and CDR2 is FQNEAQ (reference sequence). In nucleotides, the CDR3 is TGTGCCAGCAGACGAGACAGGGAGGACGAGCAGTACTTC. Amino acids: CASRRDREDEQYF.

This sequence joins TRBV13 and TRBJ1-2; the D gene is possibly TRBD1 (5 bases). Trimming removed 0 bases at V and 5 bases at J, with 13 bases between. This CDR3 region has 15 residues. In germline, CDR1 is PRHDT, CDR2 FYEKMQ (reference sequence). The CDR3 DNA reads TGTGCCAGCAGCTTAGGCAGGGCGTATGCATATGGCTACACCTTC. This sequence encodes CASSLGRAYAYGYTF.

The chain couples TRBV4-1 to TRBJ2-4; perhaps D is TRBD1 or TRBD2 (5 bases each). Trimming pared 3 bases from V and 8 bases from J, leaving 14 bases between. The CDR3 length is 14 residues. The V gene's germline CDR1 is MGHRA and CDR2 YSYEKL. CDR3 loop: CASSQLTLGDIQYF. The CDR3, as DNA: TGCGCCAGCAGCCAGCTCACCTTGGGGGACATTCAGTACTTC.

There are a few counts of this clone. The chain is built from TRBV7-8 and TRBJ2-7; D remains unclear. Trimming stripped 5 bases from V and 0 bases from J, with 8 bases between. Germline CDR1 SGHVS, CDR2 FQNEAQ. This CDR3 is 13 amino acids long. CDR3 sequence (DNA): TGTGCCAGCAGCCCGACGGTCTCCTACGAGCAGTACTTC. It translates to CASSPTVSYEQYF.

V usage is TRBV2 and J usage is TRBJ1-5; D is ambiguous. This CDR3 has 14 amino acids. Trimming left V 2 bases short and J 7 bases short, with 12 bases between. Germline assignment: CDR1 SNHLY and CDR2 FYNNEI. CDR3 DNA sequence: TGTGCCAGCAGTGAATGGCAGCAAGGGCAGCCCCAGCATTTT. Translating gives CASSEWQQGQPQHF.

V usage is TRBV27 and J usage is TRBJ1-5; 10 bases fit TRBD1. With 0 bases clipped from V and 5 bases from J, the junction kept 4 bases outside the gene matches. CDR1 is MNHEY, CDR2 SMNVEV, per germline (reference sequence). The CDR3 totals 16 residues. CDR3 in amino acids: CASSLSGTGEDQPQHF. The CDR3 DNA follows: TGTGCCAGCAGTTTATCGGGGACAGGGGAGGATCAGCCCCAGCATTTT.

This clone was observed a few times. The chain carries TRBV6-4 and TRBJ2-3, with TRBD2 matching over 10 bases. The V and J ends lost 3 bases and 6 bases, in that order; junction bases with no gene match: 6. This CDR3 has 15 amino acids. CDR1 is MRHNA, CDR2 SNTAGT, per germline. The CDR3 coding sequence is TGTGCCAGCAGTGAACAAGCGGGGGGGCCTGATACGCAGTATTTT. Translated, it gives CASSEQAGGPDTQYF.

This clone was seen more than once but under ten times. The genes are TRBV7-8 and TRBJ1-5, with a weak D call TRBD1 (6 bases). Germline V gene data show CDR1 as SGHVS and CDR2 as FQNEAQ. This CDR3 region has 15 residues. V lost 5 bases, J lost 1 base, and 12 bases lay in between. Here the CDR3 reads CASSLTGTSNQPQHF. As DNA, the CDR3 is TGTGCCAGCAGCCTCACAGGGACAAGCAATCAGCCCCAGCATTTT.

This chain joins TRBV5-6 and TRBJ1-1; D unclear. CDR3 length: 12 residues. The germline V and J ends were trimmed by 0 bases and 8 bases, with 8 bases remaining between them. From germline, CDR1 is SGHDT and CDR2 YYEEEE. CDR3 sequence reads: CASSLATAEAFF. CDR3 sequence (DNA): TGTGCCAGCAGCTTGGCCACGGCCGAAGCTTTCTTT.

This chain connects TRBV7-6 to TRBJ2-5; D is uncertain. V lost 5 bases to trimming and J lost 4 bases, with 8 bases between them. CDR3 length: 12 amino acids. Germline V gene lookup returns CDR1 SGHVS and CDR2 FNYEAQ. The CDR3 sequence is CASSLIGETQYF. The CDR3 DNA sequence: TGTGCCAGCAGCCTAATTGGAGAGACCCAGTACTTC.

This clone was detected a few times. The V call is TRBV7-9, the J call TRBJ1-1; 9 bases fit TRBD1. The CDR3 loop spans 15 amino acids. With V trimmed by 4 bases and J by 6 bases, 9 bases remained unmatched. Germline V lookup: CDR1 SEHNR, CDR2 FQNEAQ (reference sequence). CDR3 loop: CASSSSSDRGAEAFF. DNA for the CDR3: TGTGCCAGCAGCTCCAGCTCGGACAGGGGCGCTGAAGCTTTCTTT.

This chain uses TRBV27 with TRBJ1-6; D not certain. The CDR3 covers 12 residues. Germline assignment: CDR1 MNHEY and CDR2 SMNVEV (reference sequence). With 3 bases removed from V and 6 bases from J, the gap between germline ends came to 3 bases. The CDR3 spells CASSFVNSPLHF. CDR3 DNA: TGTGCCAGCAGTTTTGTTAATTCACCCCTCCACTTT.

This chain connects TRBV4-1 to TRBJ1-6, with TRBD1 matching 10 bases. Losses at the gene ends were 3 bases for V and 6 bases for J; bases not matched to a gene: 2. Germline CDR1 and CDR2: MGHRA and YSYEKL. The CDR3 runs 15 residues. The chain's CDR3 is CASSQGTGANSPLHF. CDR3 DNA sequence: TGCGCCAGCAGCCAGGGGACAGGGGCTAATTCACCCCTCCACTTT.

J is TRBJ1-5 and V is TRBV2, with D uncertain. CDR3 size: 14 residues. From germline, CDR1 is SNHLY and CDR2 FYNNEI. Trimming pared 3 bases from V and 4 bases from J, leaving 10 bases between. The CDR3 spells CASSEDLLNQPQHF. CDR3 bases: TGTGCCAGCAGTGAGGACCTGCTAAATCAGCCCCAGCATTTT.

The rearrangement uses TRBV29-1 and TRBJ1-1, with D maybe TRBD1 (5 bases). This CDR3 comprises 12 residues. Germline CDR1 reads SQVTM; CDR2 reads ANQGSEA. Trimming pared 4 bases from V and 2 bases from J, leaving 8 bases between. Written as DNA, the CDR3 is TGCAGCGTTGTCGGGGCTAACACTGAAGCTTTCTTT. Translated, it gives CSVVGANTEAFF.

The rearrangement uses TRBV29-1 and TRBJ1-1; D not certain. CDR3 length equals 9 residues. With 7 bases removed from V and 6 bases from J, the gap between germline ends came to 6 bases. The germline V gene encodes CDR1 SQVTM and CDR2 ANQGSEA. The CDR3 loop reads CSGGAEAFF. CDR3 nucleotide sequence: TGCAGCGGAGGAGCTGAAGCTTTCTTT.

This chain connects TRBV6-5 to TRBJ1-5; D not certain. Deletions cut 6 bases from V and 3 bases from J, with 12 bases between. CDR1 is MNHEY and CDR2 is SVGAGI in the germline V gene. The length of the CDR3 is 14 residues. CDR3 residues: CASSNGWNNQPQHF. The CDR3 region has the DNA TGTGCCAGCAGCAACGGGTGGAACAATCAGCCCCAGCATTTT.

This clone came up a few times. The chain recombines TRBV19 with TRBJ2-1; no clear D gene. Trimming took 9 bases from V and 0 from J, leaving 6 bases between them. The CDR3 runs 12 residues. Germline assignment: CDR1 LNHDA and CDR2 SQIVND (reference sequence). The CDR3 reads CASSPSYNEQFF. CDR3 coding DNA: TGTGCCAGCAGTCCCTCCTACAATGAGCAGTTCTTC.

This clone was detected a few times. The same CDR3 also results from other DNA sequences found in this sample. CDR3: CASSLRGGTEAFF. In nucleotides, the CDR3 is TGCGCCAGCAGCTTGAGGGGTGGCACTGAAGCTTTCTTT. The chain has TRBV5-1 and TRBJ1-1; the D gene is possibly TRBD1 (5 bases). Trimming took 1 base from V and 4 from J, leaving 8 bases between them. The CDR3 has 13 amino acids. Germline lookup yields CDR1 SGHRS and CDR2 YFSETQ.

This clone was observed a handful of times. This sequence joins TRBV4-1 and TRBJ1-3; D is undetermined. The CDR3 covers 16 residues. Trimming removed 4 bases from V and 0 bases from J, with 13 bases in between. Germline loops: CDR1 MGHRA, CDR2 YSYEKL. CDR3 sequence (DNA): TGCGCCAGCAGCCTGCGGCAGACCGTCTCTGGAAACACCATATATTTT. Its protein is CASSLRQTVSGNTIYF.

This rearrangement joins TRBV27 to TRBJ2-7; D might be TRBD1 (6 bases). Germline lookup yields CDR1 MNHEY and CDR2 SMNVEV (reference sequence). The CDR3 extends over 14 amino acids. Trimming took 4 bases from V and 0 from J, leaving 10 bases between them. Here the CDR3 reads CASSSADSSYEQYF. CDR3 coding DNA: TGTGCCAGCAGTTCAGCGGACAGCTCCTACGAGCAGTACTTC.

The chain employs TRBV29-1 and TRBJ2-1; 8 bases fit TRBD2. From germline, CDR1 is SQVTM and CDR2 ANQGSEA. The CDR3 extends over 14 amino acids. V dropped 5 bases and J dropped 4; count of bases not matched to a gene: 7. The CDR3 sequence is CSVLGSGTYNEQFF. The CDR3 DNA follows: TGCAGCGTTTTAGGTAGCGGGACTTACAATGAGCAGTTCTTC.

On this clone: This likely traces to a read error, being one base from a far larger clone. This rearrangement joins TRBV5-6 to TRBJ1-1; no definite D call. The germline V and J ends were trimmed by 4 bases and 4 bases, with 5 bases remaining between them. CDR3 size: 11 residues. Germline lookup yields CDR1 SGHDT and CDR2 YYEEEE. CDR3 loop: CASSQGTEAFF. In nucleotides, the CDR3 is TGTGCCAGCAGCCAAGGCACTGAAGCTTTCTTT.

V usage is TRBV9 and J usage is TRBJ2-1, with 10 bases lining up with TRBD2. The V gene end was trimmed by 4 bases and the J gene end by 2 bases; junction bases not matched to a gene: 3. The CDR3 is made up of 15 amino acids. The germline CDR1 and CDR2 sequences are SGDLS and YYNGEE. CDR3 bases: TGTGCCAGCAGCCTAGCGGGGGCCACCTACAATGAGCAGTTCTTC. Its translation is CASSLAGATYNEQFF.

The genes are TRBV4-1 and TRBJ1-5, with D tentatively TRBD1 (6 bases). The CDR3 sequence is 16 residues long. V lost 4 bases, J lost 7 bases, and 20 bases lay in between. Per the germline V gene, CDR1 is MGHRA and CDR2 is YSYEKL. The CDR3 loop reads CASSPRQVPAGQPQHF. The CDR3 bases are TGCGCCAGCAGCCCTCGACAGGTCCCGGCAGGCCAGCCCCAGCATTTT.

The chain combines TRBV7-9 with TRBJ2-5; D is possibly TRBD2 (5 bases). Germline CDR1 is SEHNR and CDR2 is FQNEAQ (reference sequence). V gave up 5 bases and J gave up 5 bases, with 18 bases separating them. CDR3 size: 15 residues. The CDR3 reads CASSLWEYGRETQYF. The CDR3 nucleotides read TGTGCCAGCAGCCTCTGGGAGTACGGGCGGGAGACCCAGTACTTC.

V usage is TRBV27 and J usage is TRBJ1-2, with D unresolved. The CDR3 covers 14 residues. Trimming stripped 1 base from V and 4 bases from J, with 10 bases between. CDR1 and CDR2 (germline): MNHEY, SMNVEV (reference sequence). CDR3 coding DNA: TGTGCCAGCAGTTTATATCCAGTAGGCTATGGCTACACCTTC. As protein: CASSLYPVGYGYTF.

This clone was seen a handful of times. In DNA, the CDR3 is TGCAGCGTAAGCGGGGGATGGGGTTACGAGCAGTACTTC. Translation gives CSVSGGWGYEQYF. The rearrangement uses TRBV29-1 and TRBJ2-7, with 8 bases aligning to TRBD2. This CDR3 region has 13 residues. From germline, CDR1 is SQVTM and CDR2 ANQGSEA. V gave up 6 bases and J gave up 4 bases; unmatched junction bases: 8.

Only a few counts were recorded for this clone. The sample holds other DNA sequences that translate to the same CDR3. The chain carries TRBV15 and TRBJ2-3; TRBD1 matches at 7 bases. CDR1 LNHNV and CDR2 YYDKDF come from the germline V gene (reference sequence). The CDR3 spans 15 residues. The J segment lost 2 bases and the V segment lost 3 bases, leaving 5 bases of the junction unmatched. As DNA, the CDR3 is TGTGCCACCAGCAGGACTACAGGGGTCACAGATACGCAGTATTTT. This gives the protein CATSRTTGVTDTQYF. Together with reference TRBV15 and TRBJ2-3, the CDR3 gives the full variable domain: DAMVIQNPRYQVTQFGKPVTLSCSQTLNHNVMYWYQQKSSQAPKLLFHYYDKDFNNEADTPDNFQSRRPNTSFCFLDIRSPGLGDTAMYLCATSRTTGVTDTQYFGPGTRLTVL.

The gene calls are TRBV5-6 and TRBJ1-5; D gene unclear. Germline V gene sequence: CDR1 SGHDT, CDR2 YYEEEE. The V and J ends lost 0 bases and 6 bases respectively, with 4 bases between them. This CDR3 has 12 amino acids. The CDR3 protein is CASSLVGQPQHF. For the CDR3, the DNA is TGTGCCAGCAGCTTGGTGGGTCAGCCCCAGCATTTT.

This clone was seen more than once but under ten times. J is TRBJ2-3 and V is TRBV29-1; unclear D gene. The CDR3 covers 14 residues. V was cut by 4 bases and J by 0 bases, with 11 bases left in between. Germline V gene data show CDR1 as SQVTM and CDR2 as ANQGSEA. CDR3 nucleotides: TGCAGCGTTGTGTGGGGTTCCAGCACAGATACGCAGTATTTT. As protein: CSVVWGSSTDTQYF.